A selection of T cell receptor beta chains follows, all from one sample in a study of shared clonotypes between healthy human individuals. TCRdb's table, derived via immunoSEQ multiplex PCR, lists solely in-frame clones and lacks some. Of approximately 1,000,000 clones in the sample, approximately 80% are singletons; the top ten hold 0.85% to 1%. The sample was memory CD4+ T cells from PBMCs. The receptors shown here come from a man in his late teens or twenties in good health. Some clones in this sample may be carry-over from other donors' samples. The CDR3 runs from the conserved cysteine through the conserved F or W. Each record gives: clone size, D gene, V gene, J gene, CDR3 protein, CDR3 DNA. The D gene is left open where the match is weak. Size values are once, few and many counts, or a class for expanded clones, and some rows have none.

size: .; D: .; V: TRBV19; J: TRBJ1-1; CDR3: CASSKSDMNTEAFF; DNA: TGTGCCAGTAGTAAGTCCGACATGAACACTGAAGCTTTCTTT
size: .; D: TRBD2; V: TRBV7-2; J: TRBJ2-7; CDR3: CASSLLAGAEQYF; DNA: TGTGCCAGCAGCTTACTAGCGGGAGCCGAGCAGTACTTC
size: .; D: TRBD2; V: TRBV5-1; J: TRBJ2-7; CDR3: CASSPAGGAFYEQYF; DNA: TGCGCCAGCAGCCCCGCGGGAGGGGCGTTTTACGAGCAGTACTTC
size: .; D: TRBD2; V: TRBV29-1; J: TRBJ2-1; CDR3: CSARDYSYNEQFF; DNA: TGCAGCGCGCGGGACTACTCCTACAATGAGCAGTTCTTC
size: .; D: .; V: TRBV29-1; J: TRBJ2-2; CDR3: CSVVTKTNTGELFF; DNA: TGCAGCGTTGTGACTAAGACGAACACCGGGGAGCTGTTTTTT
size: few; D: .; V: TRBV6-6; J: TRBJ1-2; CDR3: CASRTPGARYGYTF; DNA: TGTGCCAGCAGGACCCCAGGGGCGCGGTATGGCTACACCTTC
size: once; D: .; V: TRBV5-1; J: TRBJ1-3; CDR3: CASSLTGGNTIYF; DNA: TGCGCCAGCAGCCTTACGGGTGGAAACACCATATATTTT
size: .; D: TRBD1; V: TRBV28; J: TRBJ1-1; CDR3: CAGKGQGYTEAFF; DNA: TGTGCCGGGAAAGGACAGGGGTACACTGAAGCTTTCTTT
size: .; D: TRBD1; V: TRBV19; J: TRBJ1-5; CDR3: CASSKGQGMAQHF; DNA: TGTGCCAGTAGTAAGGGACAGGGGATGGCCCAGCATTTT
size: .; D: .; V: TRBV11-2; J: TRBJ2-1; CDR3: CASSRVSGWNEQFF; DNA: TGTGCCAGCAGCCGTGTTTCTGGGTGGAATGAGCAGTTCTTC
size: many; D: .; V: TRBV11-2; J: TRBJ2-3; CDR3: CASSSRDTQYF; DNA: TGTGCCAGCAGCTCCCGGGATACGCAGTATTTT
size: few; D: TRBD2; V: TRBV4-1; J: TRBJ2-7; CDR3: CASSSTSRYEQYF; DNA: TGCGCCAGCAGTTCGACTAGCAGATACGAGCAGTACTTC
size: .; D: .; V: TRBV29-1; J: TRBJ2-7; CDR3: CSVGWGEVPYEQYF; DNA: TGCAGCGTTGGTTGGGGGGAGGTGCCCTACGAGCAGTACTTC
size: .; D: .; V: TRBV5-1; J: TRBJ2-5; CDR3: CASSLMIRADEETQYF; DNA: TGCGCCAGCAGCTTAATGATCAGGGCTGATGAAGAGACCCAGTACTTC
size: .; D: TRBD2; V: TRBV7-9; J: TRBJ2-3; CDR3: CASSLGLAGLRSSTDTQYF; DNA: TGTGCCAGCAGCCTCGGACTAGCGGGACTCCGGTCTAGCACAGATACGCAGTATTTT
size: once; D: TRBD2; V: TRBV9; J: TRBJ2-3; CDR3: CASSALRTSGRAQYF; DNA: TGTGCCAGCAGCGCCCTAAGGACTAGCGGGAGGGCGCAGTATTTT
size: once; D: .; V: TRBV9; J: TRBJ2-5; CDR3: CASSVGYQETQYF; DNA: TGTGCCAGCAGCGTCGGATACCAAGAGACCCAGTACTTC
size: .; D: TRBD1; V: TRBV28; J: TRBJ1-4; CDR3: CASSLSQGAGWEKLFF; DNA: TGTGCCAGCAGTTTAAGTCAGGGGGCAGGGTGGGAAAAACTGTTTTTT
size: few; D: .; V: TRBV30; J: TRBJ1-5; CDR3: CAWSGAGPQHF; DNA: TGTGCCTGGAGTGGGGCGGGGCCCCAGCATTTT
size: once; D: TRBD1; V: TRBV5-1; J: TRBJ2-5; CDR3: CASSPRGGQGIAETQYF; DNA: TGCGCCAGCAGCCCCCGAGGGGGACAGGGGATCGCAGAGACCCAGTACTTC
size: .; D: TRBD1; V: TRBV7-9; J: TRBJ2-7; CDR3: CASSQTGTGNEQYF; DNA: TGTGCCAGCAGCCAGACCGGGACAGGGAACGAGCAGTACTTC
size: few; D: TRBD1; V: TRBV19; J: TRBJ1-5; CDR3: CASSTGQGRNQPQHF; DNA: TGTGCCAGTAGTACGGGACAGGGGCGCAATCAGCCCCAGCATTTT
size: .; D: .; V: TRBV18; J: TRBJ2-1; CDR3: CASSPPSGSSYNEQFF; DNA: TGTGCCAGCTCACCACCGTCCGGGAGCTCCTACAATGAGCAGTTCTTC
size: .; D: .; V: TRBV28; J: TRBJ2-7; CDR3: CASSPPFGMGREQYF; DNA: TGTGCCAGCAGCCCACCATTCGGGATGGGGCGCGAGCAGTACTTC
size: .; D: .; V: TRBV12-5; J: TRBJ1-2; CDR3: CASGLGEALGGYTF; DNA: TGTGCTAGTGGTTTGGGGGAGGCGTTAGGCGGCTACACCTTC
size: .; D: TRBD2; V: TRBV30; J: TRBJ2-1; CDR3: CAWSRSSGAYNEQFF; DNA: TGTGCCTGGAGTCGCTCTAGCGGGGCCTACAATGAGCAGTTCTTC
size: .; D: .; V: TRBV7-6; J: TRBJ1-1; CDR3: CASSPRQPATEAFF; DNA: TGTGCCAGCAGCCCCCGACAGCCCGCCACTGAAGCTTTCTTT
size: .; D: .; V: TRBV7-2; J: TRBJ1-2; CDR3: CASSLRFYGYTF; DNA: TGTGCCAGCAGCTTACGATTTTATGGCTACACCTTC
size: .; D: .; V: TRBV5-6; J: TRBJ1-1; CDR3: CASSFTAGREAFF; DNA: TGTGCCAGCAGCTTCACGGCAGGGCGTGAAGCTTTCTTT
size: .; D: .; V: TRBV28; J: TRBJ2-3; CDR3: CASSEPGRSTDTQYF; DNA: TGTGCCAGCAGTGAACCGGGACGGAGCACAGATACGCAGTATTTT
size: few; D: .; V: TRBV11-2; J: TRBJ2-1; CDR3: CASSSRQDLSYNEQFF; DNA: TGTGCCAGCAGCTCTAGACAGGACCTCTCCTACAATGAGCAGTTCTTC
size: .; D: TRBD2; V: TRBV18; J: TRBJ2-6; CDR3: CASSPPLAGYSGANVLTF; DNA: TGTGCCAGCTCACCACCCCTAGCGGGGTACTCTGGGGCCAACGTCCTGACTTTC
size: .; D: .; V: TRBV12-5; J: TRBJ1-2; CDR3: CASGLAGGIYGYTF; DNA: TGTGCTAGTGGTTTGGCAGGCGGAATCTATGGCTACACCTTC
size: once; D: TRBD2; V: TRBV7-2; J: TRBJ2-3; CDR3: CASSLGLAGFRGAGDTQYF; DNA: TGTGCCAGCAGCTTAGGCCTAGCGGGATTTCGGGGCGCCGGAGATACGCAGTATTTT
size: .; D: .; V: TRBV14; J: TRBJ2-1; CDR3: CASSPRTVGEQFF; DNA: TGTGCCAGCAGCCCCAGGACAGTGGGTGAGCAGTTCTTC
size: .; D: TRBD1; V: TRBV30; J: TRBJ2-2; CDR3: CARGTGSGTGELFF; DNA: TGTGCCAGGGGGACAGGGTCGGGCACCGGGGAGCTGTTTTTT
size: .; D: .; V: TRBV7-9; J: TRBJ2-5; CDR3: CASSPPGVETQYF; DNA: TGTGCCAGCAGCCCCCCGGGGGTAGAGACCCAGTACTTC
size: once; D: TRBD1; V: TRBV7-2; J: TRBJ2-1; CDR3: CASSSPYRGNEQFF; DNA: TGTGCCAGCAGCTCGCCGTACAGGGGCAATGAGCAGTTCTTC
size: .; D: .; V: TRBV5-6; J: TRBJ2-5; CDR3: CASSLAGLETQYF; DNA: TGTGCCAGCAGCTTGGCGGGTCTCGAGACCCAGTACTTC
size: once; D: TRBD1; V: TRBV7-2; J: TRBJ1-2; CDR3: CASSPWTGTAGYTF; DNA: TGTGCCAGCAGCCCGTGGACAGGGACGGCTGGCTACACCTTC
size: once; D: .; V: TRBV15; J: TRBJ2-3; CDR3: CATSREAGTTDTQYF; DNA: TGTGCCACCAGCAGAGAGGCCGGCACCACAGATACGCAGTATTTT